This T cell receptor (beta chain) is drawn from a study of T cell repertoires in cytomegalovirus infection. Study in general: Matching HLA type and CMV infection were both indicated by public TCR beta signatures.

TCRdb re-called the reads with MiXCR, one entry per CDR3 protein. The repertoire includes roughly 630,000 distinct CDR3 sequences, less than 25% of them detected once, and around 8% sits in the top ten. This clonotype has more than one count but fewer than ten. Its target is unknown. General study findings and limits: Dominant in the ex vivo response were TCR beta clonotypes restricted by HLA-C and specific for CMV.

Sequenced: CD8+ T cells from PBMCs. The sequence was collected from a human donor in good health (CMV status not recorded). Some clones in this sample may be carry-over from other donors' samples.

CDR3 sequence: CASLRTGAKLFF. CDR3 bases: TGTGCCAGCCTGAGGACAGGGGCAAAACTGTTTTTT. The rearrangement links TRBV6-2 or TRBV6-3 to TRBJ1-4, with 9 bases fitting TRBD1. The CDR3 runs 12 residues. Per the germline V gene, CDR1 is MNHEY and CDR2 is SVGEGT. Unmatched junction bases numbered 5, after V lost 8 bases and J lost 10 bases.